The 12 T cell receptor beta chains below come from one sample, sequenced in a study of spatial heterogeneity in lung cancer. Study outcomes and limitations: Counts of expanded intratumoral alpha and beta TCRs tracked tumor mutation counts.

Each CDR3 protein gets one entry after TCRdb re-called the 5' RACE reads with MiXCR. The sample contains some 7,800 distinct CDR3 sequences, around 6.7% of which appear only once. For these receptors, no antigen is known. Stated time point: sample taken at primary tumor resection. The sequences come from lung tumor tissue, collected at surgery. These receptors were taken from a male donor with early-stage non-small cell lung cancer.

This clonotype came up once. Given a much more abundant clone one base away, this may be a read error. The genes are TRBV28 and TRBJ2-1; the match to TRBD2 covers 9 bases. This CDR3 contains 16 residues. The germline CDR1 and CDR2 sequences are MDHEN and SYDVKM. CDR3 nucleotide sequence: TGTGCCAGCAGTCTGACTAGCGGAACCTCCTACAATGAGCAGATCTTC. Translating gives CASSLTSGTSYNEQIF.

In its sample, this clonotype was seen many times. This rearrangement joins TRBV29-1 to TRBJ2-7; 9 nucleotides align to TRBD1. The J segment lost 5 bases and the V segment lost 2 bases, leaving 7 bases of the junction unmatched. This CDR3 region has 14 residues. Germline lookup yields CDR1 SQVTM and CDR2 ANQGSEA. The CDR3 spells CSVEPGDRVNEQYF. CDR3 nucleotide sequence: TGCAGCGTTGAACCTGGGGACAGGGTCAACGAGCAGTACTTC.

This clonotype is judged medium-sized. CDR3 nucleotide sequence: TGTGCCAGCAGCCGGACAGGGAGGAACTATGGCTACACCTTC. It translates to CASSRTGRNYGYTF. The rearrangement joins TRBV11-2 to TRBJ1-2, with 8 bases fitting TRBD1. Germline CDR1 SGHAT, CDR2 FQNNGV. The CDR3 consists of 14 residues. The V and J ends lost 5 bases and 2 bases, in that order; junction bases with no gene match: 4.

For this clonotype: A much larger clone lies one base from this, so it may be a read error. The chain uses TRBV12-3 or TRBV12-4 and TRBJ1-2; TRBD1 is a possible D gene (6 bases). Trimming left V 2 bases short and J 6 bases short, with 13 bases between. This CDR3 is 14 amino acids long. The CDR3 loop is CASSLRGQSNGYTF. CDR3 sequence (DNA): TGTGCCAGCAGTTTACGGGGACAATCGAATGGCTACACCTTC.

This clonotype was found many times. J is TRBJ2-3 and V is TRBV11-2; D is unclear. Trimming cost V 1 base and J 5 bases, with 4 bases left between them. This CDR3 contains 12 residues. Per germline, CDR1 SGHAT and CDR2 FQNNGV. In DNA, the CDR3 is TGTGCCAGCAGCTTAGTGGGAGATACGCAGTATTTT. It codes for CASSLVGDTQYF.

This clonotype is labeled as medium-sized. The chain has TRBV20-1 and TRBJ1-1, with TRBD1 matching over 7 bases. This CDR3 is 15 amino acids long. V trimming: 5 bases; J trimming: 4 bases; junction bases outside the gene matches: 13. From germline, CDR1 is DFQATT and CDR2 SNEGSKA (reference sequence). The CDR3 sequence is CSALPGDSPGTEAFF. CDR3 nucleotides: TGCAGTGCTCTTCCCGGGGACAGCCCGGGCACTGAAGCTTTCTTT.

This chain links TRBV28 with TRBJ2-7, with a weak D call TRBD1 (5 bases). This CDR3 is built from 14 residues. Trimming stripped 6 bases from V and 5 bases from J, with 17 bases between. CDR1 MDHEN and CDR2 SYDVKM come from the germline V gene. CDR3 loop: CASSQGASLHEQYF. The CDR3 nucleotides read TGTGCCAGCAGCCAGGGTGCATCTCTTCACGAGCAGTACTTC.

This clonotype was seen many times. This chain connects TRBV14 to TRBJ2-1; 10 bases fit TRBD2. V trimming: 4 bases; J trimming: 6 bases; junction bases outside the gene matches: 6. There are 15 residues in the CDR3. The germline gives CDR1 SGHDN, CDR2 FVKESK. As DNA, the CDR3 is TGTGCCAGCAGCCCTCAGCGGGGGGGCCTCAATGAGCAGTTCTTC. Residues: CASSPQRGGLNEQFF.

In this sample, this clonotype is medium-sized (0.01 to 0.1%). The chain couples TRBV7-9 to TRBJ2-4; D unresolved. V gave up 0 bases and J gave up 4 bases, with 10 bases separating them. The CDR3 runs to 15 residues. CDR1 SEHNR and CDR2 FQNEAQ come from the germline V gene (reference sequence). The CDR3 spells CASSLAGAGKNIQYF. The CDR3 DNA follows: TGTGCCAGCAGCTTAGCAGGTGCAGGAAAAAACATTCAGTACTTC.

This clonotype was counted only a few times. The chain carries TRBV28 and TRBJ1-5, with unresolved D. The V gene lost 6 bases and the J gene lost 0 bases, with 3 bases spanning the gap. The CDR3 is made up of 12 amino acids. Germline V gene lookup returns CDR1 MDHEN and CDR2 SYDVKM. The CDR3: CASRNSNQPQHF. CDR3 coding DNA: TGTGCCAGCAGGAATAGCAATCAGCCCCAGCATTTT.

By share, this clonotype counts as medium-sized. The V call is TRBV29-1, the J call TRBJ2-5; 10 nucleotides agree with TRBD2. The CDR3 extends over 15 amino acids. Trimming at V came to 8 bases and at J to 2 bases, leaving 11 bases not matched to a gene. Germline lookup yields CDR1 SQVTM and CDR2 ANQGSEA. The CDR3 is CSYRLAGVKQETQYF. As DNA, the CDR3 is TGCAGCTACCGGCTAGCGGGGGTAAAACAAGAGACCCAGTACTTC.

This clonotype has at least ten counts. V usage is TRBV7-9 and J usage is TRBJ2-7; possible D gene TRBD1, 7 bases. Trimming stripped 4 bases from V and 3 bases from J, with 16 bases between. There are 15 residues in the CDR3. Germline V lookup: CDR1 SEHNR, CDR2 FQNEAQ (reference sequence). CDR3 nucleotides: TGTGCCAGCAGCTCAGGACAGGCGGGGAACTACGAGCAGTACTTC. It specifies CASSSGQAGNYEQYF.